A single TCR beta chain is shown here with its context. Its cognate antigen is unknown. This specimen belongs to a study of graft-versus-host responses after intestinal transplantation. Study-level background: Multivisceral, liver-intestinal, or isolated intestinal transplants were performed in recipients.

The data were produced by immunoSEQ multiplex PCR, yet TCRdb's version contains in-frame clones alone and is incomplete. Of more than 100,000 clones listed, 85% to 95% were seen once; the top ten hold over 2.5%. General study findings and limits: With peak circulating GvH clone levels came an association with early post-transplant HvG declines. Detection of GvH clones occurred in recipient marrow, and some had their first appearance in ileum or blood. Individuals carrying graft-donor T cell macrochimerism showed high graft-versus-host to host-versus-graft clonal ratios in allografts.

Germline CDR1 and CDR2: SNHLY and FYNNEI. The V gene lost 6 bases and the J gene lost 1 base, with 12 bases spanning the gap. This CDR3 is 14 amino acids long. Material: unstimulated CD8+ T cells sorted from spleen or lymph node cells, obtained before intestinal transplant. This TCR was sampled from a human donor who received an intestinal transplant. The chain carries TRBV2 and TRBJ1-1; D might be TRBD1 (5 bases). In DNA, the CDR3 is TGTGCCAGCAGCCAGGGACGGGGGAACACTGAAGCTTTCTTT. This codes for CASSQGRGNTEAFF. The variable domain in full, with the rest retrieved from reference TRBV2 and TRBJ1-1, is EPEVTQTPSHQVTQMGQEVILRCVPISNHLYFYWYRQILGQKVEFLVSFYNNEISEKSEIFDDQFSVERPDGSNFTLKIRSTKLEDSAMYFCASSQGRGNTEAFFGQGTRLTVV.